The 21 T cell receptor beta chains below all came from one sample that was sequenced in a study of tumor and adjacent non-tumor tissue in lung cancer. A modified ARM-PCR protocol with three rounds of nested PCR amplified TCRbeta. MiXCR was run by TCRdb on the multiplex PCR reads, yielding one entry per CDR3 protein. The sample includes some 100,000 distinct CDR3 sequences, about 75% of them seen just once. RNA was extracted from bulk tissue without any cell sorting. Sequences were obtained from lung tumor tissue. The receptors originated from a woman in her sixties with non-small cell lung cancer.

As for this clonotype: This could be a read error, since a much larger clone is one nucleotide away. This sequence joins TRBV20-1 and TRBJ2-1, with 11 positions matching TRBD2. The CDR3 contains 13 residues. J was trimmed by 7 bases and V by 4 bases; bases with no gene match: 3. In germline, CDR1 is DFQATT, CDR2 SNEGSKA (reference sequence). As DNA, the CDR3 is TGCAGTGCTATAACTAGCGGGGGAAATGAGCAGTTCTTC. Amino acid sequence: CSAITSGGNEQFF.

The V call is TRBV28, the J call TRBJ1-1, with 7 bases matching TRBD1. The trim removed 6 bases at V and 10 bases at J, leaving 11 bases unmatched. Germline loops: CDR1 MDHEN, CDR2 SYDVKM. The CDR3 length is 13 residues. The CDR3, as DNA: TGTGCCAGCAGGCCTACAGGGGTTAGGGGAGCTTTCTTT. Translated: CASRPTGVRGAFF. The entire variable domain, with the rest obtained from reference TRBV28 and TRBJ1-1, is as follows: DVKVTQSSRYLVKRTGEKVFLECVQDMDHENMFWYRQDPGLGLRLIYFSYDVKMKEKGDIPEGYSVSREKKERFSLILESASTNQTSMYLCASRPTGVRGAFFGQGTRLTVV.

As to this clonotype: This may stem from a read error, because a much larger clone lies one nucleotide away. The V and J genes are TRBV20-1 and TRBJ1-3; a weak D match, TRBD1 (6 bases). Germline CDR1 DFQATT, CDR2 SNEGSKA (reference sequence). V was cut by 6 bases and J by 8 bases, with 17 bases left in between. This CDR3 region has 13 residues. The CDR3 loop is CSAEWGARDTIYF. CDR3 sequence (DNA): TGCAGTGCGGAATGGGGGGCGCGGGACACCATATATTTT.

Points on this clonotype: This may come from a read error, since a much larger clone is one base off. The chain combines TRBV29-1 with TRBJ1-2, with TRBD1 matching 11 bases. The CDR3 is made up of 13 amino acids. Germline CDR1 SQVTM, CDR2 ANQGSEA. The CDR3 DNA sequence: TGCAGCGTTCCGGGACAGGGGGACTATGACTACACCTTC. Translated: CSVPGQGDYDYTF. Full variable domain (missing parts from reference TRBV29-1 and TRBJ1-2): SAVISQKPSRDICQRGTSLTIQCQVDSQVTMMFWYRQQPGQSLTLIATANQGSEATYESGFVIDKFPISRPNLTFSTLTVSNMSPEDSSIYLCSVPGQGDYDYTFGSGTRLTVV.

As concerns this clonotype: This is likely a read error, given that the CDR3 carries no conserved phenylalanine or tryptophan at its end. The DNA is omitted, as the CDR3 cannot be located on it reliably, and the CDR3 follows TCRdb's listing. The chain's CDR3 is CSARAEVGFNDQFV. This chain joins TRBV20-1 and TRBJ2-1. CDR1 is DFQATT and CDR2 is SNEGSKA in the germline V gene (reference sequence). The CDR3 is 14 amino acids long, termini counted.

The chain couples TRBV10-3 to TRBJ2-3; no reliable D call. Germline CDR1 reads ENHRY; CDR2 reads SYGVKD. This CDR3 has 11 amino acids. Trimming removed 4 bases at V and 5 bases at J, with 4 bases between. The CDR3 protein is CAISVEDTQYF. The CDR3 coding sequence is TGTGCCATCAGTGTAGAAGATACGCAGTATTTT.

Of note for this clonotype: This may be a read error, as it is one base from a much larger clone. The chain employs TRBV29-1 and TRBJ2-1; TRBD2 agrees at 10 bases. V was pared by 1 base and J by 3 bases, with 6 bases of the junction left unmatched. The CDR3 runs 16 residues. CDR1 is SQVTM, CDR2 ANQGSEA, per germline. The CDR3 DNA reads as TGCAGCGTTGAAGCGGGGACTAGCGACCACTACAATGAGCAGTTCTTC. The encoded protein is CSVEAGTSDHYNEQFF.

This clonotype was seen a handful of times. Given a much more abundant clone one base away, this may be a read error. The chain employs TRBV20-1 and TRBJ1-1; weak D call: TRBD1 (6 bases). The CDR3 covers 12 residues. The V end was cut by 2 bases, the J end by 12 bases, with 16 bases between. From germline, CDR1 is DFQATT and CDR2 SNEGSKA (reference sequence). The CDR3 region is CSARRTGAVTFF. The DNA for the CDR3 is TGCAGTGCTAGACGAACGGGGGCGGTGACTTTCTTT.

About this clonotype itself: This may come from a read error, since a much larger clone is one base off. The V call is TRBV6-1, the J call TRBJ2-7, with D perhaps matching TRBD2 (6 bases). CDR3 length: 14 residues. CDR1 is MNHNS, CDR2 SASEGT, per germline. The CDR3 DNA is TGTGCCAGCAGCGGCCAGGGAGGTGCTTACGACCAGTACTTC. Translation: CASSGQGGAYDQYF.

Worth noting for this clonotype: The junction and the germline gene differ at one end; a read error may be behind it. V gene TRBV7-9 combines with J gene TRBJ1-6; 10 bases fit TRBD1. Per germline, CDR1 SEHNR and CDR2 FQNEAQ (reference sequence). The length of the CDR3 is 18 residues. CDR3 nucleotides: TGTGCCAGCAGAAACGACAGGGGGCTAAGTTCCTATAAATCACCCCTCCACTTT. Its translation is CASRNDRGLSSYKSPLHF.

Notes on this clonotype: The junction does not match germline at one end; this may be a read error. The chain is built from TRBV4-3 and TRBJ2-1; tentative D call: TRBD2 (5 bases). In germline, CDR1 is LGHNA, CDR2 YSLEER. The CDR3 sequence is 16 residues long. This CDR3 is CASSQGSSVRLNEQFF. The CDR3, as DNA: TGTGCCAGCAGCCAAGGGAGTAGCGTGAGGTTGAATGAGCAGTTCTTC.

In the case of this clonotype: A much larger clone lies one base from this, so it may be a read error. The rearrangement uses TRBV12-5 and TRBJ2-1; the D call may be TRBD1 or TRBD2 (5 bases each). The CDR3 extends over 12 amino acids. Per the germline V gene, CDR1 is LGHNT and CDR2 is FRNRAP. Here the CDR3 reads CASGLWGNEKFF. CDR3 nucleotides: TGTGCTAGTGGTTTGTGGGGGAATGAGAAGTTCTTC. The full variable domain, with the rest looked up from reference TRBV12-5 and TRBJ2-1, is DARVTQTPRHKVTEMGQEVTMRCQPILGHNTVFWYRQTMMQGLELLAYFRNRAPLDDSGMPKDRFSAEMPDATLATLKIQPSEPRDSAVYFCASGLWGNEKFFGPGTRLTVL.

Remarks on this clonotype: One end of the junction is discordant with germline, which a read error may explain. CDR3 in DNA: TGTGCCATTAGCAGAGGACGGGGACCTTACGAGCATTACTTC. This gives the protein CAISRGRGPYEHYF. The chain recombines TRBV6-2 or TRBV6-3 with TRBJ2-7, with D possibly called TRBD1 or TRBD2 (5 bases each). Germline assignment: CDR1 MNHEY and CDR2 SVGEGT. This CDR3 comprises 14 residues.

Of note for this clonotype: A read error may produce the germline difference seen at one junction end. V usage is TRBV4-3 and J usage is TRBJ2-3; 7 positions agree with TRBD2. This CDR3 comprises 15 residues. Looked up from germline, CDR1 is LGHNA and CDR2 is YSLEER. The CDR3 is CARSQGRVRGDTQYF. The CDR3 DNA is TGTGCCAGAAGCCAAGGGAGGGTGAGGGGAGATACGCAGTATTTT.

This clonotype was seen just once. The junction departs from the called germline gene at one end, perhaps through a read error. The chain recombines TRBV11-2 with TRBJ2-7; D ambiguous. Germline-derived CDR1 and CDR2 are SGHAT and FQNNGV. The CDR3 is 14 amino acids. In DNA form, the CDR3 reads TGTGCCAGCAACCCAACCGTGGTTTCCTATGAGCAGTACTTC. Protein sequence: CASNPTVVSYEQYF.

The rearrangement links TRBV11-2 to TRBJ2-1, with D possibly TRBD1 on 6 matching bases. The CDR3 has 19 residues. Trimming cost V 1 base and J 8 bases, with 27 bases left between them. The germline V gene encodes CDR1 SGHAT and CDR2 FQNNGV. The CDR3 here is CASSLGLGGWGHGDDEQFF. CDR3 nucleotide sequence: TGTGCCAGCAGCTTAGGGCTGGGCGGTTGGGGGCATGGTGACGATGAGCAGTTCTTC.

A note on this clonotype: A much more abundant neighbour one base away suggests this may be a read error. The chain recombines TRBV7-2 with TRBJ2-3; no clear D. Germline CDR1 SGHTA, CDR2 FQGNSA. This CDR3 has 12 amino acids. For the CDR3, the DNA is TGTGCCAGCAGCCCCCTCACAGATATGCAGTATTTT. Translating it yields CASSPLTDMQYF.

J is TRBJ1-5 and V is TRBV28, with D uncertain. The closer fit of TRBJ2-3 to the DNA end suggests the J call may be wrong. Germline V lookup: CDR1 MDHEN, CDR2 SYDVKM. The CDR3 has 15 amino acids. The CDR3 DNA reads as TGTGCCAGCAGTATGTTCTCTTTAGGAGATCAGCCCCAGTATTTT. Encoded protein: CASSMFSLGDQPQYF.

As concerns this clonotype: At one of its ends the junction is not consistent with the germline gene, which may arise from a read error. V and J are TRBV20-1 and TRBJ1-2; D ambiguous. Per germline, CDR1 DFQATT and CDR2 SNEGSKA (reference sequence). There are 16 residues in the CDR3. CDR3 residues: CSARKHGGEFNYCYTF. The CDR3 DNA reads TGCAGTGCTAGGAAACATGGTGGGGAATTTAACTATTGCTACACCTTC.

Notes on this clonotype: One junction end disagrees with the germline gene, perhaps due to a read error. The chain joins TRBV20-1 to TRBJ1-1, with unresolved D. The CDR3 has 12 amino acids. CDR1 is DFQATT and CDR2 is SNEGSKA in the germline V gene (reference sequence). In nucleotides, the CDR3 is TGCAGTGCTAAAGGGCAGAACACTGAAGATTTCTTT. Its translation is CSAKGQNTEDFF.

In this sample, this clonotype turned up a few times. The chain joins TRBV5-1 to TRBJ2-1; D is unclear. Germline values: CDR1 SGHRS, CDR2 YFSETQ. This CDR3 has 12 residues. V lost 7 bases and J 8 bases, leaving 13 bases between the germline ends. The DNA of the CDR3 is TGCGCCAGCTGTGGAGCTGGTCATGAGCAGTTCTTC. Its translation: CASCGAGHEQFF.